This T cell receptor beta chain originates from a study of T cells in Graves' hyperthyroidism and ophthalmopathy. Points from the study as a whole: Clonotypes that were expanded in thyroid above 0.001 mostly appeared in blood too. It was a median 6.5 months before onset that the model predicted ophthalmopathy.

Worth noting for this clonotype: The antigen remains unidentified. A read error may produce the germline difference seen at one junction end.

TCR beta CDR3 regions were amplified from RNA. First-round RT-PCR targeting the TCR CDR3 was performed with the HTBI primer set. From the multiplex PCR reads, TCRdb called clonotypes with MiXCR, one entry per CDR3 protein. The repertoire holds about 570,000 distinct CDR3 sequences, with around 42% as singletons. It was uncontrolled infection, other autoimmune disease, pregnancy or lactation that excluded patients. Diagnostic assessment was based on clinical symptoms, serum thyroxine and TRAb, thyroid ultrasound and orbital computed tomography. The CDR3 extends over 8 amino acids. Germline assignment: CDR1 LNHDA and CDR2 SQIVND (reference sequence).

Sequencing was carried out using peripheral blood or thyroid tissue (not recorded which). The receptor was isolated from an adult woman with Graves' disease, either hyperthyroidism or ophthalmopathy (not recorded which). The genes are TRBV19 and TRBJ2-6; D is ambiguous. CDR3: CASSILPF. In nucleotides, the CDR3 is TGTGCCAGTAGTATCCTGCCTTTC.